The 18 T cell receptor beta chains given below trace back to one sample, sequenced in a study of T cell responses to AZD1222 COVID-19 vaccine. Clones were read by immunoSEQ multiplex PCR, and TCRdb kept only the in-frame ones, dropping some. The sample holds 99,000 or so clones, 80% to 90% seen once. The material sequenced was peripheral blood, taken on day 0 of AZD1222 vaccination. These receptors originate from an adult in good health.

This chain joins TRBV5-4 and TRBJ1-2; D may be TRBD1 (5 bases). Per the germline V gene, CDR1 is SGHNT and CDR2 is YYREEE (reference sequence). Trimming shortened V by 1 base and J by 5 bases, and 15 bases separated the two germline ends. The CDR3 is made up of 15 amino acids. CDR3 protein: CASSLRGSREYGYTF. The CDR3 coding sequence is TGTGCCAGCAGCTTGCGGGGGAGTCGAGAATATGGCTACACCTTC.

The chain joins TRBV4-2 to TRBJ1-5; D might be TRBD1 (6 bases). The V end lost 3 bases, the J end lost 6 bases, and 15 bases lay between the germline ends. This CDR3 comprises 15 residues. CDR1 is LGHNA and CDR2 is YNFKEQ in the germline V gene. The CDR3 here is CASSHLKGESQPQHF. CDR3 nucleotide sequence: TGTGCCAGCAGCCATCTGAAGGGGGAAAGTCAGCCCCAGCATTTT.

V is TRBV6-5 and J is TRBJ2-7; D might be TRBD1 (6 bases). CDR1 and CDR2 from the germline V gene are MNHEY and SVGAGI. CDR3 size: 14 residues. V lost 0 bases and J 4 bases, leaving 10 bases between the germline ends. CDR3: CASSYSDSYYEQYF. CDR3 in DNA: TGTGCCAGCAGTTACTCGGACAGTTATTACGAGCAGTACTTC.

The genes are TRBV7-8 and TRBJ1-1; D is unresolved. The CDR3 is 14 amino acids. Germline V gives CDR1 SGHVS, CDR2 FQNEAQ. The germline V and J ends were trimmed by 5 bases and 4 bases, with 14 bases remaining between them. The CDR3 is CASSLGRIGTEAFF. In DNA, the CDR3 is TGTGCCAGCAGCCTCGGGAGGATCGGCACTGAAGCTTTCTTT. The full variable domain, with the rest looked up from reference TRBV7-8 and TRBJ1-1, is GAGVSQSPRYKVAKRGQDVALRCDPISGHVSLFWYQQALGQGPEFLTYFQNEAQLDKSGLPSDRFFAERPEGSVSTLKIQRTQQEDSAVYLCASSLGRIGTEAFFGQGTRLTVV.

The CDR3 DNA reads as TGCGCCAGCAGCTTTACGACAGGGCCCACCGGGGAGCTGTTTTTT. Residues: CASSFTTGPTGELFF. The chain couples TRBV5-1 to TRBJ2-2; 7 bases align to TRBD1. The germline gives CDR1 SGHRS, CDR2 YFSETQ. CDR3 length equals 15 residues. Trimming removed 2 bases from V and 4 bases from J; junction bases left unmatched: 5.

This chain uses TRBV6-6 with TRBJ2-1, with TRBD2 matching over 12 bases. V was pared by 2 bases and J by 12 bases, with 2 bases of the junction left unmatched. Germline CDR1 reads MNHNY; CDR2 reads SVGAGI (reference sequence). There are 13 residues in the CDR3. The CDR3 sequence: CASSYTTSGRQFF. The DNA for the CDR3 is TGTGCCAGCAGTTACACGACTAGCGGGAGGCAGTTCTTC.

The chain uses TRBV27 and TRBJ2-1, with 12 bases identical to TRBD2. Per germline, CDR1 MNHEY and CDR2 SMNVEV (reference sequence). The junction had 6 bases not matched to a gene; V was cut back by 6 bases and J by 9 bases. The CDR3 covers 14 residues. The CDR3, as DNA: TGTGCCAGCAGCAATGGACTAGCGGGATCTGAGCAGTTCTTC. Its protein is CASSNGLAGSEQFF.

This clone was found once. J is TRBJ1-3 and V is TRBV6-5, with a weak D call TRBD1 (6 bases). The CDR3 totals 15 residues. CDR1 is MNHEY, CDR2 SVGAGI, per germline. The V end lost 0 bases, the J end lost 2 bases, and 8 bases lay between the germline ends. CDR3 in amino acids: CASSYSSGAGNTIYF. CDR3 sequence (DNA): TGTGCCAGCAGTTACTCTTCAGGGGCTGGAAACACCATATATTTT.

Points on this clone: Other DNA sequences in the same sample also yield this CDR3. V usage is TRBV28 and J usage is TRBJ1-2; D ambiguous. This CDR3 has 11 residues. Trimming shortened V by 6 bases and J by 5 bases, and 7 bases separated the two germline ends. Looked up from germline, CDR1 is MDHEN and CDR2 is SYDVKM. Here the CDR3 reads CASSPNYGYTF. The CDR3 region has the DNA TGTGCCAGCAGCCCCAATTATGGCTACACCTTC.

This chain uses TRBV3-1 (or the pseudogene TRBV3-2) with TRBJ1-5; perhaps TRBD1 as D (6 bases). The CDR3 has 18 amino acids. Germline V lookup: CDR1 LGHDT, CDR2 YNNKEL (reference sequence). The V and J ends lost 0 bases and 0 bases respectively, with 15 bases between them. The CDR3 DNA reads as TGTGCCAGCAGCCAAGACTGGAAACAGGGTACTAGCAATCAGCCCCAGCATTTT. Translated, it gives CASSQDWKQGTSNQPQHF.

The V gene is TRBV4-1, the J gene TRBJ2-1; D is ambiguous. Trimming left V 0 bases short and J 1 base short, with 10 bases between. The CDR3 spans 16 residues. Germline V gene data show CDR1 as MGHRA and CDR2 as YSYEKL. DNA of the CDR3: TGCGCCAGCAGCCAAGATCAATGGGGATCCTACAATGAGCAGTTCTTC. Translation gives CASSQDQWGSYNEQFF.

The V gene is TRBV3-1 (or the pseudogene TRBV3-2), the J gene TRBJ2-6, with 7 bases matching TRBD1. V shed 4 bases, J shed 0 bases, and the junction held 12 bases outside the gene matches. Germline V CDR1 and CDR2: LGHDT, YNNKEL (reference sequence). This CDR3 is built from 19 residues. CDR3: CASSPQVGQVSSGANVLTF. CDR3 nucleotide sequence: TGTGCCAGCAGCCCACAAGTCGGACAGGTCAGCTCTGGGGCCAACGTCCTGACTTTC.

This clone came up once. The gene calls are TRBV5-4 and TRBJ2-7; TRBD2 agrees at 14 bases. This CDR3 comprises 15 residues. V shed 4 bases, J shed 3 bases, and the junction held 3 bases outside the gene matches. Germline V gene sequence: CDR1 SGHNT, CDR2 YYREEE (reference sequence). The CDR3 nucleotides read TGTGCCAGCAGCGGGGGACTAGCGGGGGTCTACGAGCAGTACTTC. Amino acid sequence: CASSGGLAGVYEQYF.

This chain uses TRBV29-1 with TRBJ2-6; tentatively, D is TRBD1 (5 bases). Germline V gene data show CDR1 as SQVTM and CDR2 as ANQGSEA. The CDR3 sequence is 15 residues long. Trimming removed 7 bases from V and 3 bases from J, with 16 bases in between. The CDR3 DNA reads as TGCAGCGCTGGATGGCAGGGCGGTGGGGCCAACGTCCTGACTTTC. It translates to CSAGWQGGGANVLTF. Together with reference TRBV29-1 and TRBJ2-6, the CDR3 gives the full variable domain: SAVISQKPSRDICQRGTSLTIQCQVDSQVTMMFWYRQQPGQSLTLIATANQGSEATYESGFVIDKFPISRPNLTFSTLTVSNMSPEDSSIYLCSAGWQGGGANVLTFGAGSRLTVL.

In this sample, this clone turned up once. The chain combines TRBV29-1 with TRBJ2-7, with a weak D call TRBD1 (6 bases). Germline V gives CDR1 SQVTM, CDR2 ANQGSEA. This CDR3 contains 14 residues. Trimming took off 5 bases at V and 3 bases at J, with 17 bases between the two ends. The CDR3 DNA reads TGCAGCGTTTTAATAGGGACACCGTACTACGAGCAGTACTTC. Its translation is CSVLIGTPYYEQYF.

V is TRBV10-1 and J is TRBJ2-1; 11 bases align to TRBD2. V lost 1 base to trimming and J lost 8 bases; unmatched junction nucleotides: 7. CDR3 size: 16 residues. The germline V gene has CDR1 WNHNN and CDR2 SYGVQD (reference sequence). The CDR3 sequence is CASSELAGGTGDEQFF. CDR3 coding DNA: TGCGCCAGCAGTGAGTTAGCGGGAGGGACGGGCGATGAGCAGTTCTTC.

The V gene is TRBV7-6, the J gene TRBJ2-4; tentatively, D is TRBD2 (5 bases). The CDR3 contains 13 residues. Trimming cost V 1 base and J 7 bases, with 8 bases left between them. Germline V gene sequence: CDR1 SGHVS, CDR2 FNYEAQ. As DNA, the CDR3 is TGTGCCAGCAGCTTAGGACTACAGAACATTCAGTACTTC. Amino acids: CASSLGLQNIQYF.

This clone showed up just once. The CDR3 DNA is TGTGCCAGTAGCCCTAGGACGGAAATACCTAATCAGCCCCAGCATTTT. Protein sequence: CASSPRTEIPNQPQHF. V usage is TRBV19 and J usage is TRBJ1-5; no clear D gene. The length of the CDR3 is 16 residues. Germline values: CDR1 LNHDA, CDR2 SQIVND (reference sequence). Trimming stripped 6 bases from V and 4 bases from J, with 19 bases between.